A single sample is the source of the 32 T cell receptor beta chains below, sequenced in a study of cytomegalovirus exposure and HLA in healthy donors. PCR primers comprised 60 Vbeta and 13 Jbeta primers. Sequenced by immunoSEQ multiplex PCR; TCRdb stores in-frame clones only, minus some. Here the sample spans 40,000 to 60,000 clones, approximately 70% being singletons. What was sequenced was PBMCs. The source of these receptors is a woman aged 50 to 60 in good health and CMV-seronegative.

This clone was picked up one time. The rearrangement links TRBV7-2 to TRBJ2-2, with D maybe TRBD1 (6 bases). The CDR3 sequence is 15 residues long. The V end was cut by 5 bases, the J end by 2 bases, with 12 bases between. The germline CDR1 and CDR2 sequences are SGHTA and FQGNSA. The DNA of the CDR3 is TGTGCCAGCAGCCGGTTACAGGGTAACACCGGGGAGCTGTTTTTT. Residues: CASSRLQGNTGELFF.

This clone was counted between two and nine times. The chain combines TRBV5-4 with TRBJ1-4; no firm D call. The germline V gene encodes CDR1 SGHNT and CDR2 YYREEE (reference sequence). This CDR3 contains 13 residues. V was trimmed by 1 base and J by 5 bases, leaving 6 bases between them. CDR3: CASSLWPNEKLFF. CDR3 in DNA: TGTGCCAGCAGCTTGTGGCCAAATGAAAAACTGTTTTTT.

CDR3 nucleotides: TGCGCCAGCAGCGCATGGACAGGCACCAACTATGGCTACACCTTC. It yields the protein CASSAWTGTNYGYTF. This rearrangement joins TRBV5-1 to TRBJ1-2; 7 bases line up with TRBD1. The CDR3 is 15 residues long. J was trimmed by 2 bases and V by 4 bases; bases with no gene match: 8. Per germline, CDR1 SGHRS and CDR2 YFSETQ.

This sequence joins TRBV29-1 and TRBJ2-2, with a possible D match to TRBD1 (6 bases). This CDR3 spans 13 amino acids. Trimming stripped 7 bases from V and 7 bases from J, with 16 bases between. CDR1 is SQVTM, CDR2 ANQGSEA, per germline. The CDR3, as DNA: TGCAGCGCTCGACAGGCTTCTGGCGGGGAGCTGTTTTTT. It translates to CSARQASGGELFF.

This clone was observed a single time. The CDR3 loop reads CASSHGLAGETTDTQYF. CDR3 DNA sequence: TGTGCCAGCAGCCACGGACTAGCGGGGGAGACCACAGATACGCAGTATTTT. V is TRBV14 and J is TRBJ2-3; 13 nucleotides align to TRBD2. With 3 bases clipped from V and 2 bases from J, the junction kept 5 bases outside the gene matches. The CDR3 runs 17 residues. Germline CDR1 is SGHDN and CDR2 is FVKESK.

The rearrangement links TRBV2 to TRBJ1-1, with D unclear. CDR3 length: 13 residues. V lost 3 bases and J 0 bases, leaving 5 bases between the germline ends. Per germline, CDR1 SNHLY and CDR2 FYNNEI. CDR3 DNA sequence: TGTGCCAGCAGTGATCAGGTGAACACTGAAGCTTTCTTT. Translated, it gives CASSDQVNTEAFF.

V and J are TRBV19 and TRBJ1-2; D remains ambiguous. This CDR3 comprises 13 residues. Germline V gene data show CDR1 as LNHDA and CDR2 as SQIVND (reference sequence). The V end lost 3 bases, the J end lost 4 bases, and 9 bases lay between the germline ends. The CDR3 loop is CASSISRLYGYTF. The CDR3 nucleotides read TGTGCCAGTAGTATTTCCAGGCTCTATGGCTACACCTTC.

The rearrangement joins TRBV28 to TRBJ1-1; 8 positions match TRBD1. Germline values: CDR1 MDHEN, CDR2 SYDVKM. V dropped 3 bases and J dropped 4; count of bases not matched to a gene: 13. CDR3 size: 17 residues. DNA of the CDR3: TGTGCCAGCAGTTTTAGCGGCCGGGGACAGGATCTCACTGAAGCTTTCTTT. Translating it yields CASSFSGRGQDLTEAFF.

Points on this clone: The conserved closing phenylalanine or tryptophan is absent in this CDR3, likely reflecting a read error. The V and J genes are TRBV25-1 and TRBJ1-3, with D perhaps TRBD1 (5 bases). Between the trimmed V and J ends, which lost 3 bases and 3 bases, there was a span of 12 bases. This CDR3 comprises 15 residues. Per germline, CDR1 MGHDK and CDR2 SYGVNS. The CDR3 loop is CASSEPGGRGNTIYV. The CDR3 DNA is TGTGCCAGCAGTGAGCCGGGGGGTCGTGGAAACACCATATATGTT.

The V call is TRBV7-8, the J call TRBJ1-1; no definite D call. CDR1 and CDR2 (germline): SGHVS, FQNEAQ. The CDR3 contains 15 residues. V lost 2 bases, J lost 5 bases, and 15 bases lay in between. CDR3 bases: TGTGCCAGCAGCTTAATGACCTCTAGGCCTACTGAAGCTTTCTTT. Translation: CASSLMTSRPTEAFF.

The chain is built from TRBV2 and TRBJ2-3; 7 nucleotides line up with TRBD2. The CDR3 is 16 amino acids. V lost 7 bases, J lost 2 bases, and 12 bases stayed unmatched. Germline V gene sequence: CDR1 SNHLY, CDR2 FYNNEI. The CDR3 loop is CASKVTTSETTDTQYF. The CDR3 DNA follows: TGTGCCAGCAAAGTCACCACTAGCGAGACCACAGATACGCAGTATTTT.

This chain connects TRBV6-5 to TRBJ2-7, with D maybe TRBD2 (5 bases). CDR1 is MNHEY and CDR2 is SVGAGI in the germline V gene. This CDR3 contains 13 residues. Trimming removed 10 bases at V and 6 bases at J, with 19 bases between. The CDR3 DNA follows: TGTGCCACATCAACGGGGTTGTCTTCCGAGCAGTACTTC. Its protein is CATSTGLSSEQYF.

CDR3 residues: CASSLLGLASDTQYF. The CDR3 coding sequence is TGCGCCAGCAGCTTACTAGGACTAGCCTCAGATACGCAGTATTTT. This chain uses TRBV5-1 with TRBJ2-3; 8 nucleotides line up with TRBD2. With V trimmed by 2 bases and J by 4 bases, 6 bases remained unmatched. The CDR3 covers 15 residues. The germline CDR1 and CDR2 sequences are SGHRS and YFSETQ.

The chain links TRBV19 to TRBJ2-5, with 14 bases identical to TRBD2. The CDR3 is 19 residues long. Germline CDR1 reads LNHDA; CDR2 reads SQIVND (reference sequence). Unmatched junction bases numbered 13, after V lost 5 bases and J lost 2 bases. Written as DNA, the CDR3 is TGTGCCAGTAGTGGGGGGACTAGCGGGGGCCGAGTCCTACAAGAGACCCAGTACTTC. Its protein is CASSGGTSGGRVLQETQYF.

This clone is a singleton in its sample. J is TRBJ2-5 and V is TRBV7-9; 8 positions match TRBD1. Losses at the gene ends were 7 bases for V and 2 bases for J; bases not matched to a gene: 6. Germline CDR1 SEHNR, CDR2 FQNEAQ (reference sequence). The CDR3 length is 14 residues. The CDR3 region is CASKLQGVQETQYF. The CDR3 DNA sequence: TGTGCCAGCAAACTACAGGGGGTTCAAGAGACCCAGTACTTC.

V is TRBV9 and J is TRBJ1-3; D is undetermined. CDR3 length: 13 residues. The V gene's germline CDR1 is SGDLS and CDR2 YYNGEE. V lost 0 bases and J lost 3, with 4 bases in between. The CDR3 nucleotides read TGTGCCAGCAGCGTAGATCTTGGAAACACCATATATTTT. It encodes CASSVDLGNTIYF. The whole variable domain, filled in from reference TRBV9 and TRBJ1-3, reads DSGVTQTPKHLITATGQRVTLRCSPRSGDLSVYWYQQSLDQGLQFLIQYYNGEERAKGNILERFSAQQFPDLHSELNLSSLELGDSALYFCASSVDLGNTIYFGEGSWLTVV.

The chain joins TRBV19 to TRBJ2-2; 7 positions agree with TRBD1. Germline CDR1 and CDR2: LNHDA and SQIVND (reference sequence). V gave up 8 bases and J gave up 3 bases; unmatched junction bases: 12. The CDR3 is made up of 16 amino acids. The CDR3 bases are TGTGCCAGTCTTAACCACTTCGGGACAGACACCGGGGAGCTGTTTTTT. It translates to CASLNHFGTDTGELFF.

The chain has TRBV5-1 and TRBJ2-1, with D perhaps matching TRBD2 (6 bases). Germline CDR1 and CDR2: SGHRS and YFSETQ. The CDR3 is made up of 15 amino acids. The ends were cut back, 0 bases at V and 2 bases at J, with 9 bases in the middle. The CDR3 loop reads CASSLAGEPYNEQFF. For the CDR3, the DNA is TGCGCCAGCAGCTTGGCGGGAGAACCCTACAATGAGCAGTTCTTC.

CDR3 nucleotide sequence: TGTGCCAGCAGTGGGGGAGGCAATCAGCCCCAGCATTTT. Encoded protein: CASSGGGNQPQHF. The chain links TRBV2 to TRBJ1-5, with no clear D. Trimming stripped 4 bases from V and 2 bases from J, with 6 bases between. This CDR3 contains 13 residues. CDR1 and CDR2 from the germline V gene are SNHLY and FYNNEI. The full variable domain, with the rest looked up from reference TRBV2 and TRBJ1-5, is EPEVTQTPSHQVTQMGQEVILRCVPISNHLYFYWYRQILGQKVEFLVSFYNNEISEKSEIFDDQFSVERPDGSNFTLKIRSTKLEDSAMYFCASSGGGNQPQHFGDGTRLSIL.

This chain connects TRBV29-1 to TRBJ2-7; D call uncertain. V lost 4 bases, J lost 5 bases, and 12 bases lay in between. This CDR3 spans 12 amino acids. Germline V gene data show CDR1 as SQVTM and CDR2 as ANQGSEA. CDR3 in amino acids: CSVGRLGNEQYF. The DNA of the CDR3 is TGCAGCGTTGGCAGGCTCGGTAACGAGCAGTACTTC.

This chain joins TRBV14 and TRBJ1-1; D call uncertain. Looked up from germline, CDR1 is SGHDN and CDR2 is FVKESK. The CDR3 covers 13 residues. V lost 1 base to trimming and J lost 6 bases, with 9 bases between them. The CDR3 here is CASSQAKGAEAFF. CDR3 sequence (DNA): TGTGCCAGCAGCCAAGCTAAAGGAGCTGAAGCTTTCTTT. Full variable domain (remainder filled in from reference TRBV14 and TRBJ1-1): EAGVTQFPSHSVIEKGQTVTLRCDPISGHDNLYWYRRVMGKEIKFLLHFVKESKQDESGMPNNRFLAERTGGTYSTLKVQPAELEDSGVYFCASSQAKGAEAFFGQGTRLTVV.

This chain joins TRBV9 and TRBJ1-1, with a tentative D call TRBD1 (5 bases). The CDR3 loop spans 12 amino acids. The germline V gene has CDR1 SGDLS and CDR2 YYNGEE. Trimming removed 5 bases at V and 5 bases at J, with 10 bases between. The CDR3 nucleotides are TGTGCCAGCAGTAACGGGGGGACTGAAGCTTTCTTT. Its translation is CASSNGGTEAFF.

CDR3 protein: CASSSGQDLAFF. CDR3 coding DNA: TGTGCCAGCAGTTCCGGACAGGACCTAGCTTTCTTT. This sequence joins TRBV28 and TRBJ1-1; 7 bases fit TRBD1. Germline-derived CDR1 and CDR2 are MDHEN and SYDVKM. J gave up 10 bases and V 4 bases, and 6 bases lay outside the gene matches. The length of the CDR3 is 12 residues.

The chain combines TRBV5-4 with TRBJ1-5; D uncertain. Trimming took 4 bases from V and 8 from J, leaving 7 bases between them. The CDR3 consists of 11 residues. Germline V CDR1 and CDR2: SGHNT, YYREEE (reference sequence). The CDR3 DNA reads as TGTGCCAGCAGCGCCGGGGAGCCCCAGCATTTT. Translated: CASSAGEPQHF.

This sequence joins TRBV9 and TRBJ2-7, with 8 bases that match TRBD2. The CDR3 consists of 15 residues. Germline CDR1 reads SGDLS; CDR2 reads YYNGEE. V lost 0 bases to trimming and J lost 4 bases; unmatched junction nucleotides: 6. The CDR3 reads CASSVASGSIYEQYF. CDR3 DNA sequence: TGTGCCAGCAGCGTAGCCAGCGGGAGTATTTACGAGCAGTACTTC.

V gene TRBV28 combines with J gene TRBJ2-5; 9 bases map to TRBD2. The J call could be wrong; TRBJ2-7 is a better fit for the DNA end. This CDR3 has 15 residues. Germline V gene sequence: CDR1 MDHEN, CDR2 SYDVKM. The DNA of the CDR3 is TGTGCCAGCAGTCCGAGCGGGGGGCCGGGCTACGAGCAGTACTTC. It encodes CASSPSGGPGYEQYF.

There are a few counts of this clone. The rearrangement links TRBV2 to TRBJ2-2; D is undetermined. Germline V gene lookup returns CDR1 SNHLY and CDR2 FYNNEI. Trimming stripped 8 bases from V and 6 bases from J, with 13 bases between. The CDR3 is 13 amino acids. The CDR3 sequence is CASLAAFPGELFF. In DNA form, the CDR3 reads TGTGCCAGCCTTGCGGCATTCCCCGGGGAGCTGTTTTTT.

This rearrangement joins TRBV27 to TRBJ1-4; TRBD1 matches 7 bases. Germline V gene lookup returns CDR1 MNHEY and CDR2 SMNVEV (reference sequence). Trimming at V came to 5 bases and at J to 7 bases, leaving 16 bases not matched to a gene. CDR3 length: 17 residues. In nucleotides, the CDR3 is TGTGCCAGCAGTAGGCAGGGGGTAGTTTGGGGGGCTGAAAAACTGTTTTTT. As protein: CASSRQGVVWGAEKLFF.

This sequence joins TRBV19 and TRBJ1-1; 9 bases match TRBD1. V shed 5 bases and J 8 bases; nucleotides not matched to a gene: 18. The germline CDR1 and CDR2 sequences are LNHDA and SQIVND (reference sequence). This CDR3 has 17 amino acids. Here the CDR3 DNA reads TGTGCCAGTAGTCCGCGTCCCGGGACAGGGAGGGAATCGGAAGCTTTCTTT. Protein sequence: CASSPRPGTGRESEAFF.

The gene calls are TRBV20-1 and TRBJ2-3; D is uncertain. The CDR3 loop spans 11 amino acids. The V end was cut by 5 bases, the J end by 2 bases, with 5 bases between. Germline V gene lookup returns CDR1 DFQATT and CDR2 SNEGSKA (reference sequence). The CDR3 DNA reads TGCAGTGCTCAAAACACAGATACGCAGTATTTT. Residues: CSAQNTDTQYF.

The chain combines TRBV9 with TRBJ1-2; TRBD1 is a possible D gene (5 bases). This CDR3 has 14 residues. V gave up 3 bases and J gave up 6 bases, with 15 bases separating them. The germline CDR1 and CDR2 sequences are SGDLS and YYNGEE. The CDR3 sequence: CASSGDRKLNGYTF. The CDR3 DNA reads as TGTGCCAGCAGCGGTGACAGAAAGCTTAATGGCTACACCTTC. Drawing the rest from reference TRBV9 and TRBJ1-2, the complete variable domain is DSGVTQTPKHLITATGQRVTLRCSPRSGDLSVYWYQQSLDQGLQFLIQYYNGEERAKGNILERFSAQQFPDLHSELNLSSLELGDSALYFCASSGDRKLNGYTFGSGTRLTVV.

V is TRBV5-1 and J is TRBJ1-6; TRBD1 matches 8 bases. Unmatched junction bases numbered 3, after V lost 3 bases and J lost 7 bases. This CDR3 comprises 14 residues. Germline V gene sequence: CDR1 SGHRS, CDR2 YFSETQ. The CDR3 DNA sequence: TGCGCCAGCAGCTGGACAGGGCCAAATTCACCCCTCCACTTT. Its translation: CASSWTGPNSPLHF.